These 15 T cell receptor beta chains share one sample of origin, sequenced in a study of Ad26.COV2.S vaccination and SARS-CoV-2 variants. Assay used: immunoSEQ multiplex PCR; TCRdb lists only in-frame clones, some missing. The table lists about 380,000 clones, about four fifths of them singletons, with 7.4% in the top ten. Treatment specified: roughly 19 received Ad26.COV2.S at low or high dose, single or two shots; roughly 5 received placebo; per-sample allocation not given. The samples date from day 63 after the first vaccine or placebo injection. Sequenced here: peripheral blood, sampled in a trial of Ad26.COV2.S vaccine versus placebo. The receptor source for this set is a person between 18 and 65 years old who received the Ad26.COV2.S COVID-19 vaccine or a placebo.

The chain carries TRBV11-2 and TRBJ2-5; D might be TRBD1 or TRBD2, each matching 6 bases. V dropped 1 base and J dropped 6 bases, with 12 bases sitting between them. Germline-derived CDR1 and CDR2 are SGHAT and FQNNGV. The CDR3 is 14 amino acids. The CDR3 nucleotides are TGTGCCAGCAGCTTAGTGCAGGGGAGGAAGACCCAGTACTTC. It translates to CASSLVQGRKTQYF.

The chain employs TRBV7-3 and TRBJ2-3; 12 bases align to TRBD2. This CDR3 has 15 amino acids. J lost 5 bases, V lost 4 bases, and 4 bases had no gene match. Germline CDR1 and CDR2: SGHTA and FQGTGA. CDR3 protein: CASSSTSGSGDTQYF. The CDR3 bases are TGTGCCAGCAGCTCGACTAGCGGGAGTGGAGATACGCAGTATTTT.

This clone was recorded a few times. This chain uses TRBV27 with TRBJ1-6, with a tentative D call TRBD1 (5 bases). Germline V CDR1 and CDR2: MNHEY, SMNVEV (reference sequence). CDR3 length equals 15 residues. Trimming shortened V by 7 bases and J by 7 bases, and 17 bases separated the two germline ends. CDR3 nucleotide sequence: TGTGCCAGCACATGGGGGGGAGGAATGAATTCACCCCTCCACTTT. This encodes CASTWGGGMNSPLHF.

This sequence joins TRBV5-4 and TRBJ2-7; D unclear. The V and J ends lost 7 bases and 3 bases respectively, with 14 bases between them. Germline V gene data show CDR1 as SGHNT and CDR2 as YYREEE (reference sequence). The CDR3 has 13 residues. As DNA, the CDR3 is TGTGCCAGCGGCGCCTCGGGCTACTACGAGCAGTACTTC. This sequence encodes CASGASGYYEQYF.

The CDR3 loop is CASSSLRRGRANTGELFF. The CDR3 DNA is TGCGCCAGCAGCAGCCTCAGGAGGGGCAGGGCGAACACCGGGGAGCTGTTTTTT. This rearrangement joins TRBV4-1 to TRBJ2-2; perhaps TRBD2 as D (6 bases). In germline, CDR1 is MGHRA, CDR2 YSYEKL. This CDR3 spans 18 amino acids. Trimming took off 5 bases at V and 0 bases at J, with 19 bases between the two ends.

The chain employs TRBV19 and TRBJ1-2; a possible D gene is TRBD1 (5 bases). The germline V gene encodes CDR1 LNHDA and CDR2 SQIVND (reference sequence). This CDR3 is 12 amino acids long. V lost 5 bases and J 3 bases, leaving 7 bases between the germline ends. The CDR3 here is CASSGGDYGYTF. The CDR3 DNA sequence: TGTGCCAGTAGTGGGGGGGACTATGGCTACACCTTC.

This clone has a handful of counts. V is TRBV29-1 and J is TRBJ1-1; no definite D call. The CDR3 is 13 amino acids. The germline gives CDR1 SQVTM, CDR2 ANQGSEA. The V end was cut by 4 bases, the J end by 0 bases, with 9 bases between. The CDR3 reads CSVAARLNTEAFF. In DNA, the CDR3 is TGCAGCGTTGCAGCCAGACTGAACACTGAAGCTTTCTTT. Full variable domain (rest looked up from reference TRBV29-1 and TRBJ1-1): SAVISQKPSRDICQRGTSLTIQCQVDSQVTMMFWYRQQPGQSLTLIATANQGSEATYESGFVIDKFPISRPNLTFSTLTVSNMSPEDSSIYLCSVAARLNTEAFFGQGTRLTVV.

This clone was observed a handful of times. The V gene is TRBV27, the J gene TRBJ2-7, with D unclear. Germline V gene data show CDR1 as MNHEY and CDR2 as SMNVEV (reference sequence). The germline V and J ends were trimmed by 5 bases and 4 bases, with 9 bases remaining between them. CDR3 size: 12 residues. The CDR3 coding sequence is TGTGCCAGCAGTGGAACCGCATACGAGCAGTACTTC. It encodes CASSGTAYEQYF.

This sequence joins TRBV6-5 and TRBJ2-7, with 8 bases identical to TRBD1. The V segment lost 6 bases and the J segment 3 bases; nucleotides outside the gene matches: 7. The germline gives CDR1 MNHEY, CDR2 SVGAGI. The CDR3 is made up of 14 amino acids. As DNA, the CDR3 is TGTGCCAGCAGCCACGGGACAGGCCTCTACGAGCAGTACTTC. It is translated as CASSHGTGLYEQYF.

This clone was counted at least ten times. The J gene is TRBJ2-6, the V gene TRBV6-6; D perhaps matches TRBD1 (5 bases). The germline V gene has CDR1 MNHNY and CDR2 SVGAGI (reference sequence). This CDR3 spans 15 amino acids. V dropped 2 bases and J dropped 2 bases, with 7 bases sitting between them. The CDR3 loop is CASSYEGAGANVLTF. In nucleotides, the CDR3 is TGTGCCAGCAGTTACGAAGGGGCTGGGGCCAACGTCCTGACTTTC.

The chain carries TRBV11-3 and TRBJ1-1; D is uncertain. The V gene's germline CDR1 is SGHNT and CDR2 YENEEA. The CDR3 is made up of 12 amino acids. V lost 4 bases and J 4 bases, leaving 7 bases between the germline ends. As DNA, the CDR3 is TGTGCCAGCAGCTCCACACCCACTGAAGCTTTCTTT. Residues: CASSSTPTEAFF. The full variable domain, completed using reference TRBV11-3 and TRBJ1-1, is EAGVVQSPRYKIIEKKQPVAFWCNPISGHNTLYWYLQNLGQGPELLIRYENEEAVDDSQLPKDRFSAERLKGVDSTLKIQPAELGDSAVYLCASSSTPTEAFFGQGTRLTVV.

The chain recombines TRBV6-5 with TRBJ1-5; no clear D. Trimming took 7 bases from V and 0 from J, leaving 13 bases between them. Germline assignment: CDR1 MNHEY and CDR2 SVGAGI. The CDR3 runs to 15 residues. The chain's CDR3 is CASKRGRNSNQPQHF. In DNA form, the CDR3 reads TGTGCCAGCAAACGAGGGCGTAATAGCAATCAGCCCCAGCATTTT.

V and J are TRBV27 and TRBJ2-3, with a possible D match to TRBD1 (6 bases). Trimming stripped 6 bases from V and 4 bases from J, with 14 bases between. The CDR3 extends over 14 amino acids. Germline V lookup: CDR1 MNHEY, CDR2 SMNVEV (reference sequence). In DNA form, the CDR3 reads TGTGCCAGCAGACTACAGGGTAGCGCAGATACGCAGTATTTT. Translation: CASRLQGSADTQYF.

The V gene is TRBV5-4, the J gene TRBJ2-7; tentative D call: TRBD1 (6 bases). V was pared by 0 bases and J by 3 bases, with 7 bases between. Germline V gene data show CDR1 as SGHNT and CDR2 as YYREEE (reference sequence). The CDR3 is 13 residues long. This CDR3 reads CASSLEQGYEQYF. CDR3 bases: TGTGCCAGCAGCTTGGAACAGGGCTACGAGCAGTACTTC.

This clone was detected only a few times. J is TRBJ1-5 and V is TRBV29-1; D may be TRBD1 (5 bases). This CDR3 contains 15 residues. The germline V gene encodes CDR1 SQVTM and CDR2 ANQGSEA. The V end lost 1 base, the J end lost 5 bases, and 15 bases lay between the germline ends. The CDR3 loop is CSVEVNGQGDQPQHF. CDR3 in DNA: TGCAGCGTTGAAGTAAACGGACAAGGAGATCAGCCCCAGCATTTT.